One and the same sample provided the 21 T cell receptor beta chains below, sequenced in a study of human T cells and chemical hapten exposure. Time point given: pre-sensitization, week 0. Treatment here: therapeutic diphenylcyclopropenone sensitization with weekly scalp DPC. TCRdb used MiXCR to reprocess the RACE reads, holding one entry per CDR3 protein. The sample lists around 330,000 distinct CDR3 sequences; around 5.5% were seen once. The sequencing used whole blood, collected in connection with sensitization to the hapten diphenylcyclopropenone (DPC). The receptors originated from a woman under 30 with alopecia areata. Some clones in this sample may be carry-over from other donors' samples.

The chain uses TRBV7-2 and TRBJ2-3; D might be TRBD2 (5 bases). The CDR3 sequence is 12 residues long. Germline CDR1 SGHTA, CDR2 FQGNSA. V shed 7 bases and J shed 8 bases, with 13 bases lying between them. The CDR3 spells CASTVAGGTQYF. The CDR3, as DNA: TGTGCCAGCACTGTGGCTGGAGGTACGCAGTATTTT.

The genes are TRBV20-1 and TRBJ2-3; 10 bases are a match to TRBD2. The CDR3 is 12 residues long. CDR1 and CDR2 from the germline V gene are DFQATT and SNEGSKA (reference sequence). Trimming removed 6 bases from V and 7 bases from J; junction bases left unmatched: 4. Here the CDR3 DNA reads TGCAGTGCAGCGGGGGGGCCCAATACGCAGTATTTT. Protein product: CSAAGGPNTQYF.

The chain uses TRBV29-1 and TRBJ2-3; possible D gene TRBD1, 5 bases. The ends were cut back, 1 base at V and 2 bases at J, with 13 bases in the middle. The germline gives CDR1 SQVTM, CDR2 ANQGSEA. The CDR3 covers 15 residues. DNA for the CDR3: TGCAGCGTTGAAGGAGAAGGGGTCCTCACAGATACGCAGTATTTT. Protein sequence: CSVEGEGVLTDTQYF.

This clonotype was seen more than once but under ten times. The chain is built from TRBV6-2 or TRBV6-3 and TRBJ2-1; 10 positions match TRBD2. Per germline, CDR1 MNHEY and CDR2 SVGEGT. The CDR3 is made up of 18 amino acids. V lost 0 bases, J lost 8 bases, and 13 bases stayed unmatched. The chain's CDR3 is CASSYSSNPGLAIYEQFF. CDR3 nucleotides: TGTGCCAGCAGTTACTCTAGCAACCCGGGACTAGCGATTTATGAGCAGTTCTTC.

This chain uses TRBV14 with TRBJ2-4, with D uncertain. CDR1 is SGHDN and CDR2 is FVKESK in the germline V gene. The CDR3 spans 11 residues. The V and J ends lost 5 bases and 11 bases respectively, with 10 bases between them. This chain's CDR3 is CASSVGAVQYF. Here the CDR3 DNA reads TGTGCCAGCAGCGTTGGCGCCGTTCAGTACTTC.

This clonotype has at least ten counts. The chain has TRBV7-9 and TRBJ2-3, with TRBD1 matching 9 bases. The CDR3 is made up of 16 amino acids. CDR1 is SEHNR, CDR2 FQNEAQ, per germline (reference sequence). The V gene end was trimmed by 9 bases and the J gene end by 4 bases; junction bases not matched to a gene: 14. The CDR3 sequence is CARTAYTGGWADTQYF. As DNA, the CDR3 is TGTGCCAGGACCGCGTACACAGGGGGCTGGGCAGATACGCAGTATTTT.

This clonotype was recorded many times. This sequence joins TRBV6-6 and TRBJ1-2, with D possibly matching TRBD1 (5 bases). This CDR3 comprises 16 residues. Germline V gene data show CDR1 as MNHNY and CDR2 as SVGAGI (reference sequence). V shed 5 bases and J shed 3 bases, with 19 bases lying between them. CDR3 residues: CASSPPGTGRYYGYTF. CDR3 coding DNA: TGTGCCAGCAGTCCTCCCGGGACCGGGCGGTACTATGGCTACACCTTC.

This clonotype has only a few counts. The gene calls are TRBV4-1 and TRBJ1-1, with 9 bases lining up with TRBD1. The CDR3 totals 16 residues. The V gene end was trimmed by 7 bases and the J gene end by 6 bases; junction bases not matched to a gene: 15. Germline V gene sequence: CDR1 MGHRA, CDR2 YSYEKL. The CDR3 here is CASTPQRDREDAEAFF. CDR3 bases: TGCGCCAGCACCCCTCAACGGGACAGGGAGGATGCTGAAGCTTTCTTT.

A few counts support this clonotype. The chain combines TRBV10-3 with TRBJ1-1; D unclear. Trimming took off 9 bases at V and 1 base at J, with 12 bases between the two ends. CDR3 size: 13 residues. Germline V gene data show CDR1 as ENHRY and CDR2 as SYGVKD. CDR3 DNA: TGTGCCATGCGTCCGGGAGGGAACACTGAAGCTTTCTTT. This codes for CAMRPGGNTEAFF.

To note about this clonotype: A much bigger clone sits one base away, suggesting this may be a read error. CDR3 in amino acids: CANSRAGTVETQYF. CDR3 nucleotide sequence: TGTGCCAACAGCAGGGCAGGGACTGTGGAGACCCAGTACTTC. The chain recombines TRBV21-1 with TRBJ2-5; TRBD2 is taken as the D call from the table, unchecked against the DNA. TRBV21-1 is shown as a pseudogene. This CDR3 is built from 14 residues.

V gene TRBV20-1 combines with J gene TRBJ2-5; a possible D gene is TRBD2 (6 bases). The CDR3 has 14 amino acids. V lost 0 bases to trimming and J lost 5 bases, with 13 bases between them. From germline, CDR1 is DFQATT and CDR2 SNEGSKA (reference sequence). In DNA, the CDR3 is TGCAGTGCTAGAGAAGGGACTCCGAGTGAGACCCAGTACTTC. Amino acids: CSAREGTPSETQYF.

In its sample, this clonotype was seen a few times. The chain couples TRBV7-2 to TRBJ2-3, with D perhaps TRBD2 (7 bases). V was clipped by 2 bases and J by 4 bases, with 22 bases between them. The germline CDR1 and CDR2 sequences are SGHTA and FQGNSA. CDR3 length: 18 amino acids. The CDR3 spells CASSLLTGGPGRADTQYF. CDR3 coding DNA: TGTGCCAGCAGCTTACTTACCGGGGGGCCCGGTCGGGCAGATACGCAGTATTTT.

This clonotype was seen many times. The chain couples TRBV28 to TRBJ1-2; TRBD1 aligns across 9 bases. Germline-derived CDR1 and CDR2 are MDHEN and SYDVKM. CDR3 size: 15 residues. J lost 8 bases, V lost 2 bases, and 9 bases had no gene match. CDR3 nucleotides: TGTGCCAGCAGTTTACGCGGAACAGGGGGCTACGGCTACACCTTC. Protein product: CASSLRGTGGYGYTF.

This clonotype was picked up many times. The V and J genes are TRBV5-5 and TRBJ2-7, with unresolved D. Trimming shortened V by 0 bases and J by 5 bases, and 6 bases separated the two germline ends. Germline V lookup: CDR1 SGHKS, CDR2 YYEKEE (reference sequence). This CDR3 is built from 12 residues. The CDR3 nucleotides are TGTGCCAGCAGCTTGGCTGGGCACGAGCAGTACTTC. Residues: CASSLAGHEQYF.

This clonotype was seen more than once but under ten times. The chain has TRBV19 and TRBJ2-2; D is unclear. The CDR3 runs 16 residues. The germline V and J ends were trimmed by 3 bases and 4 bases, with 15 bases remaining between them. From germline, CDR1 is LNHDA and CDR2 SQIVND (reference sequence). The CDR3 protein is CASSMGVAARTGELFF. In nucleotides, the CDR3 is TGTGCCAGTAGTATGGGTGTGGCGGCCCGCACCGGGGAGCTGTTTTTT.

This clonotype occurred a few times. The V call is TRBV20-1, the J call TRBJ1-4; the match to TRBD1 covers 7 bases. V lost 6 bases to trimming and J lost 2 bases; unmatched junction nucleotides: 3. CDR1 is DFQATT, CDR2 SNEGSKA, per germline (reference sequence). The CDR3 sequence is 13 residues long. The CDR3 protein is CSAIQGTNEKLFF. In DNA form, the CDR3 reads TGCAGTGCCATACAGGGGACTAATGAAAAACTGTTTTTT.

The chain is built from TRBV4-1 and TRBJ2-5, with D tentatively TRBD1 (5 bases). The CDR3 runs 13 residues. Germline CDR1 reads MGHRA; CDR2 reads YSYEKL. With 3 bases removed from V and 1 base from J, the gap between germline ends came to 6 bases. The CDR3 DNA sequence: TGCGCCAGCAGCCAGACAGTCCAAGAGACCCAGTACTTC. Encoded protein: CASSQTVQETQYF.

This clonotype was recorded at least ten times. The chain uses TRBV12-3 or TRBV12-4 and TRBJ1-2, with 7 bases matching TRBD1. The V gene end was trimmed by 7 bases and the J gene end by 4 bases; junction bases not matched to a gene: 6. This CDR3 is built from 13 residues. CDR3 protein: CASNGDSGYGYTF. CDR3 DNA: TGTGCCAGCAACGGGGACAGCGGCTATGGCTACACCTTC.

This clonotype has a handful of counts. The chain employs TRBV4-3 and TRBJ2-3; perhaps TRBD2 as D (5 bases). Germline loops: CDR1 LGHNA, CDR2 YSLEER. This CDR3 is 17 amino acids long. Trimming stripped 4 bases from V and 6 bases from J, with 23 bases between. In DNA form, the CDR3 reads TGCGCCAGCAGCCGCAACGCGGGCGGGCCTCCACAGGATACGCAGTATTTT. This sequence encodes CASSRNAGGPPQDTQYF.

The genes are TRBV6-6 and TRBJ1-5; the D gene is possibly TRBD1 (5 bases). The germline CDR1 and CDR2 sequences are MNHNY and SVGAGI (reference sequence). V was cut by 0 bases and J by 6 bases, with 15 bases left in between. This CDR3 has 16 residues. Here the CDR3 reads CASSYSMLKGPQPQHF. Written as DNA, the CDR3 is TGTGCCAGCAGTTACTCGATGTTAAAGGGACCTCAGCCCCAGCATTTT.

This clonotype was seen a handful of times. This sequence joins TRBV7-2 and TRBJ2-6, with D tentatively TRBD1 or TRBD2 (5 bases each). The CDR3 sequence is 16 residues long. Germline values: CDR1 SGHTA, CDR2 FQGNSA. V lost 0 bases and J lost 2, with 8 bases in between. CDR3 DNA sequence: TGTGCCAGCAGCTTAGCGCCGGGGCCTGGGGCCAACGTCCTGACTTTC. Translation: CASSLAPGPGANVLTF.